This TCR beta chain stems from a study of vaccination and CD4 T cells after COVID-19. Study information: Median time from COVID diagnosis to post-COVID sampling was about 14 weeks (35 to 161).

Sequenced with the Oncomine TCR Beta short-read assay was DNA taken from cultured CD4+ T cells. TCRdb re-called the PCR reads with MiXCR, one entry per CDR3 protein. The data contain over 10,000 distinct CDR3 sequences, roughly half of them singletons. The sample's treatment: roughly 11-day PBMC culture with coronavirus spike peptide pools or control peptides (ViraFEST assay). Positive PCR tests were logged from March through December 2020, ahead of US Alpha, Beta and Delta variants. The authors cultured some 1.9 million PBMCs per well with about 10 IU/ml IL-2 and about 9.4 ug/ml peptide pools. The authors swapped half the medium for fresh IL-2 medium on days 3 and 7. Details on this clonotype: Its antigen is as yet unknown.

The V gene lost 3 bases and the J gene lost 4 bases, with 9 bases spanning the gap. The germline CDR1 and CDR2 sequences are MGHDK and SYGVNS. This CDR3 comprises 13 residues. J is TRBJ1-2 and V is TRBV25-1; D gene ambiguous. The TCR originated in a human donor with COVID-19. Sequenced here: cultured CD4+ T cells from blood, sampled after SARS-CoV-2 vaccination. In nucleotides, the CDR3 is TGTGCCAGCAGTGACCGAACCGGCTATGGCTACACCTTC. This translates into CASSDRTGYGYTF.